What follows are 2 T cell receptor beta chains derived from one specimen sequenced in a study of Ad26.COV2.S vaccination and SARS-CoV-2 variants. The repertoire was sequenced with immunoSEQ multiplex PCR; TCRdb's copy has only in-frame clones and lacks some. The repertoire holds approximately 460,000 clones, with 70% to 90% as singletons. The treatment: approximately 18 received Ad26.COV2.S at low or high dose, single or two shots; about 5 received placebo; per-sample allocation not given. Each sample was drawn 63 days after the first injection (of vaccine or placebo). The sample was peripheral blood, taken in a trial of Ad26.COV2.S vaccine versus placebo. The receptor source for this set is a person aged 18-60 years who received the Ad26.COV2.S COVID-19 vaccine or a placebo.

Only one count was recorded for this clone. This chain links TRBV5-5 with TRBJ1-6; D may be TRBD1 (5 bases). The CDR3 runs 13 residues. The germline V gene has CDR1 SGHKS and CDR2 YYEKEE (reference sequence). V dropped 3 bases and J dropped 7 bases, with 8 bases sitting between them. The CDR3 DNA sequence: TGTGCCAGCAGCTGGGGGATAAATTCACCCCTCCACTTT. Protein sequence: CASSWGINSPLHF.

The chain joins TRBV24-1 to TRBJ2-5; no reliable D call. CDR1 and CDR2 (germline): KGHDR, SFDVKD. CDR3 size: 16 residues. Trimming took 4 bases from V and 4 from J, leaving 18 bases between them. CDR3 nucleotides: TGTGCCACCAGTGACCTTGCCCTAGGTAGTGGAGAGACCCAGTACTTC. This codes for CATSDLALGSGETQYF.